Listed below are T cell receptor beta chains from one sample, sequenced in a study of blood T cell repertoires in COVID-19. Using immunoSEQ multiplex PCR, the repertoire was profiled, and TCRdb retains in-frame clones only, with some absent. The profile shows approximately 280,000 clones, around 83% of them singletons. Sequences were obtained from PBMCs or T cells enriched from blood (not recorded which). Source of these receptors: a middle-aged man who had been exposed to COVID-19. CDR3s include the opening cysteine and the closing phenylalanine or tryptophan. D genes are given only for firm matches. Clone size is not always given. Where it is, it says once, few, many or a class for expanded clones.

clone_size | j_call | cdr3_length | v_call | d_call | cdr3_nt | cdr3_aa
. | TRBJ1-5 | 15 | TRBV6-1 | . | TGTGCCAGCAGTGATAGACAGGACTGGAATCAGCCCCAGCATTTT | CASSDRQDWNQPQHF
. | TRBJ2-3 | 13 | TRBV5-1 | TRBD1 | TGCGCCAGCAGCGTAACAGGGGAGGATACGCAGTATTTT | CASSVTGEDTQYF
. | TRBJ2-5 | 13 | TRBV12-3/TRBV12-4 | . | TGTGCCAGCAGCCCTGCCCAGGGGGAGACCCAGTACTTC | CASSPAQGETQYF
once | TRBJ1-3 | 16 | TRBV19 | . | TGTGCCAGTAGTAGGGCCTCAGGGGACACTGGAAACACCATATATTTT | CASSRASGDTGNTIYF
. | TRBJ1-1 | 13 | TRBV15 | . | TGTGCCACCAGCAGCAGGGGAAGCACTGAAGCTTTCTTT | CATSSRGSTEAFF
. | TRBJ2-7 | 14 | TRBV7-6 | . | TGTGCCAGCAGCTTAATTTCGTCGGGAAGCGAGCAGTACTTC | CASSLISSGSEQYF
. | TRBJ2-1 | 15 | TRBV27 | TRBD2 | TGTGCCAGCAGTTTAACCCTAGCGGGAGTGTCTGAGCAGTTCTTC | CASSLTLAGVSEQFF
once | TRBJ1-1 | 15 | TRBV2 | TRBD1 | TGTGCCAGCAGTGAGGAGGGTAGGGACAGAAATGAAGCTTTCTTT | CASSEEGRDRNEAFF
. | TRBJ1-4 | 15 | TRBV4-1 | TRBD1 | TGCGCCAGCAGCACGTCTACAGGGGCGGAAGAAAAACTGTTTTTT | CASSTSTGAEEKLFF
few | TRBJ2-2 | 13 | TRBV12-3/TRBV12-4 | . | TGTGCCAGCAGCGATAAAGCCGCCGGGGAGCTGTTTTTT | CASSDKAAGELFF
. | TRBJ1-2 | 13 | TRBV24-1 | TRBD1 | TGTGCCACCAGTGACAGGGGGCTTGGGGGCTACACCTTC | CATSDRGLGGYTF
. | TRBJ1-4 | 14 | TRBV5-6 | TRBD1 | TGTGCCAGCAGCTTGGGACAGGGTTTGGAAAAACTGTTTTTT | CASSLGQGLEKLFF
few | TRBJ1-5 | 17 | TRBV5-5 | . | TGTGCCAGCAGCCCCGTCGCAGTCGGGGGGTCTTATCAGCCCCAGCATTTT | CASSPVAVGGSYQPQHF
. | TRBJ2-1 | 13 | TRBV6-1 | TRBD1 | TGTGCCAGCAGTGAAGACAGGGGGAATGAGCAGTTCTTC | CASSEDRGNEQFF
. | TRBJ1-2 | 15 | TRBV18 | TRBD1 | TGTGCCAGCTCACCCCCCGGGACAGGGGGATATGGCTACACCTTC | CASSPPGTGGYGYTF
. | TRBJ2-7 | 13 | TRBV5-6 | . | TGTGCCAGCAACTCCCCTCTAGGATACGAGCAGTACTTC | CASNSPLGYEQYF
. | TRBJ1-5 | 17 | TRBV7-9 | . | TGTGCCAGCAGCTTAGCGCTCGATTGGGAAGCGGATCAGCCCCAGCATTTT | CASSLALDWEADQPQHF
few | TRBJ2-1 | 12 | TRBV30 | TRBD2 | TGTGCAGGGACTAAACGGTACAATGAGCAGTTCTTC | CAGTKRYNEQFF
. | TRBJ2-3 | 12 | TRBV4-1 | . | TGCGCCAGCAGCCAAGAGCGTGATACGCAGTATTTT | CASSQERDTQYF
. | TRBJ1-2 | 12 | TRBV27 | . | TGTGCCAGCAGTCCGACAGGTGCTCGCTACACCTTC | CASSPTGARYTF
. | TRBJ1-1 | 13 | TRBV2 | . | TGTGCCAGCAGTGAGGGGGCGGGCACTGAAGCTTTCTTT | CASSEGAGTEAFF
. | TRBJ2-1 | 13 | TRBV19 | TRBD1 | TGTGCCAGTAGTATATCGCCGGGACAGGGGTTGTTCTTC | CASSISPGQGLFF
once | TRBJ2-1 | 17 | TRBV5-4 | . | TGTGCCAGCAGCCTAGTTGGGGGGTCGAGGTCCTACAATGAGCAGTTCTTC | CASSLVGGSRSYNEQFF
. | TRBJ1-2 | 14 | TRBV7-8 | . | TGTGCCAGCAGCTTTGTTGGGGGCAACTATGGCTACACCTTC | CASSFVGGNYGYTF
once | TRBJ2-3 | 13 | TRBV7-3 | TRBD2 | TGTGCCAGCAGCTTCAGCGGGGCAGATACGCAGTATTTT | CASSFSGADTQYF
once | TRBJ2-1 | 17 | TRBV12-5 | TRBD2 | TGTGCTAGTGGTAGGGTACCTAGCGGCCCTTATTACAATGAGCAGTTCTTC | CASGRVPSGPYYNEQFF
. | TRBJ2-1 | 16 | TRBV19 | . | TGTGCCAGTACCTCTACCCTCCTAGGCCCCTACAATGAGCAGTTCTTC | CASTSTLLGPYNEQFF
. | TRBJ2-3 | 12 | TRBV12-3/TRBV12-4 | . | TGTGCCAGCAGCTCGAGGAGGGATACGCAGTATTTT | CASSSRRDTQYF
. | TRBJ2-5 | 14 | TRBV28 | TRBD1 | TGTGCCAGCAGTTTACCGTCGACAGGGGGGACCCAGTACTTC | CASSLPSTGGTQYF
. | TRBJ1-3 | 16 | TRBV28 | . | TGTGCCAGCCTGACTGTATCTGGGTCCACAAGAAACACCATATATTTT | CASLTVSGSTRNTIYF
. | TRBJ1-2 | 16 | TRBV7-9 | . | TGTGCCAGCAGCTTAGCCGTCTCGCAGGGAGGGGCTGGCTACACCTTC | CASSLAVSQGGAGYTF
few | TRBJ2-1 | 13 | TRBV2 | . | TGTGCCAGCTTCCTATTTCAAATGAATGAGCAGTTCTTC | CASFLFQMNEQFF
. | TRBJ2-7 | 15 | TRBV27 | . | TGTGCCAGCAGTTTAACGCTCGATAGTGCCTACGAGCAGTACTTC | CASSLTLDSAYEQYF
. | TRBJ2-1 | 14 | TRBV7-9 | TRBD2 | TGTGCCAGCAGCTTCCGAGGGAGGGGCGATGAGCAGTTCTTC | CASSFRGRGDEQFF
. | TRBJ1-1 | 15 | TRBV4-1 | . | TGCGCCAGCAGCCAACCAAACAGGGAAGCCACTGAAGCTTTCTTT | CASSQPNREATEAFF
. | TRBJ2-7 | 17 | TRBV11-2 | TRBD2 | TGTGCCAGCAGCTTAGATTTCCTCACTAGCGGCTCCTACGAGCAGTACTTC | CASSLDFLTSGSYEQYF
. | TRBJ2-5 | 19 | TRBV3-1/TRBV3-2 | TRBD2 | TGTGCCAGCAGCCAAGATCTGGGACTAGCGGGAGGAGTAGCAGAGACCCAGTACTTC | CASSQDLGLAGGVAETQYF
. | TRBJ1-2 | 14 | TRBV19 | TRBD1 | TGTGCCAGTAGTACAGGGGACAGGGTAAATGGCTACACCTTC | CASSTGDRVNGYTF
. | TRBJ2-7 | 15 | TRBV10-1 | . | TGCGCCAGCAGTGCCGGCCGGGACTCCACCTACGAGCAGTACTTC | CASSAGRDSTYEQYF
. | TRBJ2-1 | 15 | TRBV7-9 | TRBD2 | TGTGCCAGCATGGGGGTGGGACTAGTAGTCAATGAGCAGTTCTTC | CASMGVGLVVNEQFF
. | TRBJ2-7 | 13 | TRBV7-3 | TRBD1 | TGTGCCAGCAGCTTTGACAGGGCCAACGAGCAGTACTTC | CASSFDRANEQYF
. | TRBJ1-1 | 14 | TRBV7-2 | TRBD1 | TGTGCCAGCAGCTTAGCGGAAGGGACAGGGGCAACTTTCTTT | CASSLAEGTGATFF
. | TRBJ1-1 | 15 | TRBV3-1/TRBV3-2 | . | TGTGCCAGCAGCCAGTGGAGGGGCGGAAACACTGAAGCTTTCTTT | CASSQWRGGNTEAFF
once | TRBJ1-5 | 16 | TRBV7-9 | . | TGTGCCAGCAGCTTAGGGGCCAGGGCGGGGGATCAGCCCCAGCATTTT | CASSLGARAGDQPQHF
few | TRBJ1-1 | 14 | TRBV5-1 | . | TGCGCCAGCAGCTTGGAAGCGGAGTTCACTGAAGCTTTCTTT | CASSLEAEFTEAFF
once | TRBJ2-1 | 15 | TRBV6-5 | TRBD1 | TGTGCCAGCAGTTCGGGACAGAGCTCCTACAATGAGCAGTTCTTC | CASSSGQSSYNEQFF
. | TRBJ2-1 | 15 | TRBV30 | . | TGTGCCTGGAAGTCCGAGATGGTTGTCTACAATGAGCAGTTCTTC | CAWKSEMVVYNEQFF
once | TRBJ1-4 | 12 | TRBV29-1 | . | TGCAGCGTTCAGGGTCTCAGTGAAAAACTGTTTTTT | CSVQGLSEKLFF
. | TRBJ2-1 | 13 | TRBV3-1/TRBV3-2 | . | TGTGCCAGCAGCCAAGACTGGCTCAATGAGCAGTTCTTC | CASSQDWLNEQFF
few | TRBJ2-1 | 13 | TRBV19 | TRBD1 | TGTGCCAGCCGGCTGCTAGCTCCAGGGGGCCAGTTCTTC | CASRLLAPGGQFF
. | TRBJ2-5 | 15 | TRBV19 | TRBD1 | TGTGCCAGTAGTAAAATTACAGGGGGCGAGGAGACCCAGTACTTC | CASSKITGGEETQYF
. | TRBJ2-5 | 15 | TRBV5-6 | TRBD1 | TGTGCCAGCAGCCCTCAAGGACAGGGGGGGAAGACCCAGTACTTC | CASSPQGQGGKTQYF
. | TRBJ2-1 | 13 | TRBV5-1 | . | TGCGCCAGCAGCGCAACGGGGTACAATGAGCAGTTCTTC | CASSATGYNEQFF